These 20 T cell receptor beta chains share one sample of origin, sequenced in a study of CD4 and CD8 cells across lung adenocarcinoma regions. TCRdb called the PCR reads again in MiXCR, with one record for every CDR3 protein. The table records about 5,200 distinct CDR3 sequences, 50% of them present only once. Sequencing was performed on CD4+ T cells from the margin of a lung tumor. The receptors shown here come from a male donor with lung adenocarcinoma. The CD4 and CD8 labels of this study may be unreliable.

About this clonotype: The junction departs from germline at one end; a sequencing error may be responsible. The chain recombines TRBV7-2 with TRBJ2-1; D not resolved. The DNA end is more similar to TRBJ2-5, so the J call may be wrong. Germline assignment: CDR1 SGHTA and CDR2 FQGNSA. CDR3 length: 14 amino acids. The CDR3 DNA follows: TGTGCGAGCATCTTAGGCGGTGACCAAGACACCCAGTACTTC. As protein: CASILGGDQDTQYF.

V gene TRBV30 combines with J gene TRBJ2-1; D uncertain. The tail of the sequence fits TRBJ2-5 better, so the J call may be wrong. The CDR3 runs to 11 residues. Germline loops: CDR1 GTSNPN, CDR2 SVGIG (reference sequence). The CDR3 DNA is TGTGCCTGGAGTGTCGGGGAGACCCAGTACTTC. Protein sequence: CAWSVGETQYF.

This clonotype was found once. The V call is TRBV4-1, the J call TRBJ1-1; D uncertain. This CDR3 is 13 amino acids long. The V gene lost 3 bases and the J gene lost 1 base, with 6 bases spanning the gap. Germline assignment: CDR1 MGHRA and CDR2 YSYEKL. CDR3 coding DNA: TGCGCCAGCAGCCAGCACAGGAACACTGAAGCTTTCTTT. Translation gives CASSQHRNTEAFF.

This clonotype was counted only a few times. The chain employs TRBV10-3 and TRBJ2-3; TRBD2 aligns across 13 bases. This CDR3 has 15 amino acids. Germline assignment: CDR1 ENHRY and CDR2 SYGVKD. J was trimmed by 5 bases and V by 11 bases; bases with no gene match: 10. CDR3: CASGGLAGRGDTQYF. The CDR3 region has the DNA TGTGCCTCAGGGGGACTAGCGGGACGTGGAGATACGCAGTATTTT.

The CDR3 DNA reads as TGCGCCAGCAGTGTTGCGGGACTAGCCCTACCCCTGACCGGGGAGCTGTTTTTT. As protein: CASSVAGLALPLTGELFF. The chain uses TRBV10-2 and TRBJ2-2; 9 bases align to TRBD2. The germline V gene encodes CDR1 WSHSY and CDR2 SAAADI. The CDR3 length is 18 residues. J lost 5 bases, V lost 4 bases, and 14 bases had no gene match.

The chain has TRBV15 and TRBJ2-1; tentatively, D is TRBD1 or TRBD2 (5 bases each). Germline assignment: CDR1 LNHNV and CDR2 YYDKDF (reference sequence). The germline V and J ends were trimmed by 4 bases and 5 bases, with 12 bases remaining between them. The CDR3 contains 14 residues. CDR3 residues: CATSNGQGDNEQFF. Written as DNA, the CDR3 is TGTGCCACCAGCAATGGTCAGGGAGACAATGAGCAGTTCTTC.

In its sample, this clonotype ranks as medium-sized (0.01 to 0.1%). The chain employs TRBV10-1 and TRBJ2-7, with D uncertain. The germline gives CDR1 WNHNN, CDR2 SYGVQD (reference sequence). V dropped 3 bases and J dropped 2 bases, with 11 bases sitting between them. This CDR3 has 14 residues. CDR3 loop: CASSDEGATYEQYF. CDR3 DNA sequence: TGCGCCAGCAGTGACGAAGGCGCTACCTACGAGCAGTACTTC.

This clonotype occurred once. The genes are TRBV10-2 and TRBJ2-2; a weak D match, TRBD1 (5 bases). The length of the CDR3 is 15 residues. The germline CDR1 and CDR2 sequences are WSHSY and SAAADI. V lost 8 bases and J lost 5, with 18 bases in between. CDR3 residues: CASGLQVVGTGELFF. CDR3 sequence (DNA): TGCGCCAGCGGCCTACAGGTAGTGGGGACCGGGGAGCTGTTTTTT.

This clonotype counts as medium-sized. Here the CDR3 DNA reads TGTGCCAGCAGTAGGGTCGGGACAATGAACACCGGGGAGCTGTTTTTT. Amino acids: CASSRVGTMNTGELFF. The rearrangement links TRBV27 to TRBJ2-2; D is perhaps TRBD1 (6 bases). The V gene lost 5 bases and the J gene lost 1 base, with 14 bases spanning the gap. Germline CDR1 is MNHEY and CDR2 is SMNVEV (reference sequence). The CDR3 has 16 amino acids.

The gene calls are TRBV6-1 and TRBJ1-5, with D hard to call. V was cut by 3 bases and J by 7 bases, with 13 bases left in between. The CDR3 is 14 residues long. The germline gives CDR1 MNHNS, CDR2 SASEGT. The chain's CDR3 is CASSETRRYQPQHF. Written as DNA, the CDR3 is TGTGCCAGCAGTGAGACACGGCGGTACCAGCCCCAGCATTTT.

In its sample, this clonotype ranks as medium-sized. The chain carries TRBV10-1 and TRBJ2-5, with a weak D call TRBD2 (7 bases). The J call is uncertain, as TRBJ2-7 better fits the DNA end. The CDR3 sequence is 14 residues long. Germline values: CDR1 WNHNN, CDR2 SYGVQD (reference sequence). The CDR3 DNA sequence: TGCGCCAGCAGTGAGGGGGGGGAAGGGGGCGAGCAGTACTTC. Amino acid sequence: CASSEGGEGGEQYF.

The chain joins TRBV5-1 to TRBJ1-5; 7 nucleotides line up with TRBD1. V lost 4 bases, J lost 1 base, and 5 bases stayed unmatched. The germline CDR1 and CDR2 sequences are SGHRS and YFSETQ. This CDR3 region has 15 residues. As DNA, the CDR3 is TGCGCCAGCAGCCCCACAGGGGCGAGCAATCAGCCCCAGCATTTT. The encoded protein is CASSPTGASNQPQHF.

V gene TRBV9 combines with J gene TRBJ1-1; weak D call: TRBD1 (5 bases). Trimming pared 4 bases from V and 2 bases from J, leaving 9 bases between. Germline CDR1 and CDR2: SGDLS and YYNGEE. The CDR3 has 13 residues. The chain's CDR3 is CASSWDGNTEAFF. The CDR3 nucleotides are TGTGCCAGCAGCTGGGACGGTAACACTGAAGCTTTCTTT.

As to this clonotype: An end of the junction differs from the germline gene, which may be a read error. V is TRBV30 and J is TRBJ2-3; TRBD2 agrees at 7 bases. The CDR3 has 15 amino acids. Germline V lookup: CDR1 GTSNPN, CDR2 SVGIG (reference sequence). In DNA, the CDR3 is TGTGCCTGGATGGGGGGGAGGGCCGGTGAAGATACGCAGTATTTC. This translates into CAWMGGRAGEDTQYF.

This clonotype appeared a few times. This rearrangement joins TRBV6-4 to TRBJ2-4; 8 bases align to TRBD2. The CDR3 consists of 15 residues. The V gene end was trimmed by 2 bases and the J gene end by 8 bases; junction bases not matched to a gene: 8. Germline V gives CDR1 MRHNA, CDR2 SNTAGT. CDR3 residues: CASSDGSGSADIQYF. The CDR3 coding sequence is TGTGCCAGCAGTGACGGGAGCGGGAGTGCAGACATTCAGTACTTC.

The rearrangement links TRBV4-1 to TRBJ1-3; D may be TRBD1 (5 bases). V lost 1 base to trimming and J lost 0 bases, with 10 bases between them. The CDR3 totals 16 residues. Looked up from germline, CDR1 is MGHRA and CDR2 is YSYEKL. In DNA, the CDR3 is TGCGCCAGCAGCCAAGTTTCAGGGTCCTCTGGAAACACCATATATTTT. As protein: CASSQVSGSSGNTIYF.

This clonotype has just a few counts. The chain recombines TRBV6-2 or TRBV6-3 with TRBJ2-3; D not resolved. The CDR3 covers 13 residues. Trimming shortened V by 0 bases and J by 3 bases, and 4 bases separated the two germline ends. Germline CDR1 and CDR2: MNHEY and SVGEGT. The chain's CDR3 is CASSYSGTDTQYF. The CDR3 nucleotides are TGTGCCAGCAGTTACTCGGGGACAGATACGCAGTATTTT.

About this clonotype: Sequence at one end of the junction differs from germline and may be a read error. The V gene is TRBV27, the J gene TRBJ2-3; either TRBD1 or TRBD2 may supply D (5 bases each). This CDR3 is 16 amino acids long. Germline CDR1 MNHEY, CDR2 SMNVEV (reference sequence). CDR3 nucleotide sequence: TGTCTCAGCCGCGTATCGGGGCTGGGCCCCAAAAATACGCAGTATTTC. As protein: CLSRVSGLGPKNTQYF.

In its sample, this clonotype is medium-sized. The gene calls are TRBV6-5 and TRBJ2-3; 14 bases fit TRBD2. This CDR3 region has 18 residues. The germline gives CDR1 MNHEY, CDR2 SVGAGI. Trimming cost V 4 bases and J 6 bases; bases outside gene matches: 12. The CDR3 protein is CASSFPRLAGGPMDTQYF. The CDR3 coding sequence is TGTGCCAGCAGTTTTCCTCGACTAGCGGGAGGGCCGATGGATACGCAGTATTTT.

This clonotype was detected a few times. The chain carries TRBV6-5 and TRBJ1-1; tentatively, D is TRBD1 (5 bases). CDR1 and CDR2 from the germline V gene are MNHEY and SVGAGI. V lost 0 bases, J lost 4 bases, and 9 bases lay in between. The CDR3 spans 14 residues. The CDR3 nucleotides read TGTGCCAGCAGTTACTCAGCCGGGGCCACTGAAGCTTTCTTT. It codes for CASSYSAGATEAFF.